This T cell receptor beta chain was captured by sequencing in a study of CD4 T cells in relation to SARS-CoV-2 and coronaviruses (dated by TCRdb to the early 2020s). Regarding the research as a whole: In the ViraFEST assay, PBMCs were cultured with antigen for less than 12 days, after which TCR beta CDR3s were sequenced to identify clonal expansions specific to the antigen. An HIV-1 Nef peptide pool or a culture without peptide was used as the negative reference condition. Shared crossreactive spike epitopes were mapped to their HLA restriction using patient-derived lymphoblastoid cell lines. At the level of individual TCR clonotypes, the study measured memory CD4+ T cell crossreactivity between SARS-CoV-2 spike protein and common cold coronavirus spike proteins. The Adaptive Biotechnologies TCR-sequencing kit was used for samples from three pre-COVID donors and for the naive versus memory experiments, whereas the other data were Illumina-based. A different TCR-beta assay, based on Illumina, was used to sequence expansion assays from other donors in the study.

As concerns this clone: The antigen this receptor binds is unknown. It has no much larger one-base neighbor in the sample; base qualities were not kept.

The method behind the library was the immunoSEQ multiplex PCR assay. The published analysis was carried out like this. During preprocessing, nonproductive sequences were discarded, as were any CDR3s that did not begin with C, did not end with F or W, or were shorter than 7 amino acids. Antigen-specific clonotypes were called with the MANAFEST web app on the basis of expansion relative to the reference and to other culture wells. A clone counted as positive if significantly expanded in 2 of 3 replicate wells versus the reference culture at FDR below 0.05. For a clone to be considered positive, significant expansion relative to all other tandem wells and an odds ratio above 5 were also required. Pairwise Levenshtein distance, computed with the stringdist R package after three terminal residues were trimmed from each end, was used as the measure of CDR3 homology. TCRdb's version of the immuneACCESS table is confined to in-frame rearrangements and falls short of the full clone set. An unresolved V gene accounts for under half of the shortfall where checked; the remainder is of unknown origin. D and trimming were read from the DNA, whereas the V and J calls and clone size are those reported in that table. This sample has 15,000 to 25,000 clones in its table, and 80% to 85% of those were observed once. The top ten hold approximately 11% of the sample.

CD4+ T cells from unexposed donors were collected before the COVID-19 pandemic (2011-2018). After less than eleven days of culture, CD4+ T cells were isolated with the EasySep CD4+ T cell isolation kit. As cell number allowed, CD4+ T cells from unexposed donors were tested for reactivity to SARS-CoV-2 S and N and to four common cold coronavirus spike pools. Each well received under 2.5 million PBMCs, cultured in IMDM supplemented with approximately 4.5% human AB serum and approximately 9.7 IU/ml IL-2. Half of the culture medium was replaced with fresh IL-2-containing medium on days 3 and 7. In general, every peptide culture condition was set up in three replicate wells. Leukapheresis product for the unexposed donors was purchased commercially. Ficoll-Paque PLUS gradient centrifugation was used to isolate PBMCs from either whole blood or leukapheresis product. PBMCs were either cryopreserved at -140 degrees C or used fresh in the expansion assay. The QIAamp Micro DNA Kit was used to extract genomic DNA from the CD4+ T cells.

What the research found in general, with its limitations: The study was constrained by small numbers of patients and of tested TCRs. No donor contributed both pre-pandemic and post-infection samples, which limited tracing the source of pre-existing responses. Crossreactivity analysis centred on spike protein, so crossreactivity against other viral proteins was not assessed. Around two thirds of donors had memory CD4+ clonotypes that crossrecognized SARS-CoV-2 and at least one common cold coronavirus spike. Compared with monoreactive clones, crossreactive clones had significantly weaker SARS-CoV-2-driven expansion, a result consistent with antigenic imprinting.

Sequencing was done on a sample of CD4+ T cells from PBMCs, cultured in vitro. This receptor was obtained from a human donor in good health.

The nucleotides read TGCAGCGTGGCGAGGTTAGAAGAGACCCAGTACTTC. This codes for CSVARLEETQYF. The chain is encoded by TRBV29-1 joined to TRBJ2-5; the D gene lacks a confident call. The CDR3 numbers 12 residues from cysteine through phenylalanine. Of all the DNA, just the CDR3 is kept, 36 bases in frame from base 1. CDR1 and CDR2 were assigned from the germline V gene as SQVTM and ANQGSEA. V is shortened by 6 bases, J by 3 bases, and the region joining them spans 11 bases.